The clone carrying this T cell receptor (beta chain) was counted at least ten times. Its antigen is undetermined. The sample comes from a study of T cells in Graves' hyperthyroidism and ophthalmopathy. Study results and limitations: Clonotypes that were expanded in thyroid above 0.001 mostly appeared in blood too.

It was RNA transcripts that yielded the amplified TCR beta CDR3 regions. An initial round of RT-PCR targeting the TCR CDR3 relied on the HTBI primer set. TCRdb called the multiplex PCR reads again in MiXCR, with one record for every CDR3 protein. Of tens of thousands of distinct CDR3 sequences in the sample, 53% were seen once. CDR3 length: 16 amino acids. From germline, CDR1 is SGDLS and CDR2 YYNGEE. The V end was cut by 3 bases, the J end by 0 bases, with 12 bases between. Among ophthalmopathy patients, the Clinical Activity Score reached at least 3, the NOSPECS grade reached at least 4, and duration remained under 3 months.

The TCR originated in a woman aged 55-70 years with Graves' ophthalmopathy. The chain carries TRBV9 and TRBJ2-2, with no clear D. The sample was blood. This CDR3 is CASSDRSASNTGELFF. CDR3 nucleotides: TGTGCCAGCAGCGATAGGTCAGCGTCGAACACCGGGGAGCTGTTTTTT.